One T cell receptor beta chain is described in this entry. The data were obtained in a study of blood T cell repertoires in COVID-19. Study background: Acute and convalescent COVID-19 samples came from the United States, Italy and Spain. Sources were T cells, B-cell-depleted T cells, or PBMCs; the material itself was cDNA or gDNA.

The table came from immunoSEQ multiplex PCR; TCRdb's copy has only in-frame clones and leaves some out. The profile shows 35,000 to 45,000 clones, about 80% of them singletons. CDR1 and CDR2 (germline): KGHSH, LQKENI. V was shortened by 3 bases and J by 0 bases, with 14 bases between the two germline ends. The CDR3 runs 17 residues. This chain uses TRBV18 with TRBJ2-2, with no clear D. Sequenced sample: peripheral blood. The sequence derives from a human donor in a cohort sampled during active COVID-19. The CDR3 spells CASSPKVEAANTGELFF. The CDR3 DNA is TGTGCCAGCTCACCCAAGGTAGAGGCCGCGAACACCGGGGAGCTGTTTTTT.